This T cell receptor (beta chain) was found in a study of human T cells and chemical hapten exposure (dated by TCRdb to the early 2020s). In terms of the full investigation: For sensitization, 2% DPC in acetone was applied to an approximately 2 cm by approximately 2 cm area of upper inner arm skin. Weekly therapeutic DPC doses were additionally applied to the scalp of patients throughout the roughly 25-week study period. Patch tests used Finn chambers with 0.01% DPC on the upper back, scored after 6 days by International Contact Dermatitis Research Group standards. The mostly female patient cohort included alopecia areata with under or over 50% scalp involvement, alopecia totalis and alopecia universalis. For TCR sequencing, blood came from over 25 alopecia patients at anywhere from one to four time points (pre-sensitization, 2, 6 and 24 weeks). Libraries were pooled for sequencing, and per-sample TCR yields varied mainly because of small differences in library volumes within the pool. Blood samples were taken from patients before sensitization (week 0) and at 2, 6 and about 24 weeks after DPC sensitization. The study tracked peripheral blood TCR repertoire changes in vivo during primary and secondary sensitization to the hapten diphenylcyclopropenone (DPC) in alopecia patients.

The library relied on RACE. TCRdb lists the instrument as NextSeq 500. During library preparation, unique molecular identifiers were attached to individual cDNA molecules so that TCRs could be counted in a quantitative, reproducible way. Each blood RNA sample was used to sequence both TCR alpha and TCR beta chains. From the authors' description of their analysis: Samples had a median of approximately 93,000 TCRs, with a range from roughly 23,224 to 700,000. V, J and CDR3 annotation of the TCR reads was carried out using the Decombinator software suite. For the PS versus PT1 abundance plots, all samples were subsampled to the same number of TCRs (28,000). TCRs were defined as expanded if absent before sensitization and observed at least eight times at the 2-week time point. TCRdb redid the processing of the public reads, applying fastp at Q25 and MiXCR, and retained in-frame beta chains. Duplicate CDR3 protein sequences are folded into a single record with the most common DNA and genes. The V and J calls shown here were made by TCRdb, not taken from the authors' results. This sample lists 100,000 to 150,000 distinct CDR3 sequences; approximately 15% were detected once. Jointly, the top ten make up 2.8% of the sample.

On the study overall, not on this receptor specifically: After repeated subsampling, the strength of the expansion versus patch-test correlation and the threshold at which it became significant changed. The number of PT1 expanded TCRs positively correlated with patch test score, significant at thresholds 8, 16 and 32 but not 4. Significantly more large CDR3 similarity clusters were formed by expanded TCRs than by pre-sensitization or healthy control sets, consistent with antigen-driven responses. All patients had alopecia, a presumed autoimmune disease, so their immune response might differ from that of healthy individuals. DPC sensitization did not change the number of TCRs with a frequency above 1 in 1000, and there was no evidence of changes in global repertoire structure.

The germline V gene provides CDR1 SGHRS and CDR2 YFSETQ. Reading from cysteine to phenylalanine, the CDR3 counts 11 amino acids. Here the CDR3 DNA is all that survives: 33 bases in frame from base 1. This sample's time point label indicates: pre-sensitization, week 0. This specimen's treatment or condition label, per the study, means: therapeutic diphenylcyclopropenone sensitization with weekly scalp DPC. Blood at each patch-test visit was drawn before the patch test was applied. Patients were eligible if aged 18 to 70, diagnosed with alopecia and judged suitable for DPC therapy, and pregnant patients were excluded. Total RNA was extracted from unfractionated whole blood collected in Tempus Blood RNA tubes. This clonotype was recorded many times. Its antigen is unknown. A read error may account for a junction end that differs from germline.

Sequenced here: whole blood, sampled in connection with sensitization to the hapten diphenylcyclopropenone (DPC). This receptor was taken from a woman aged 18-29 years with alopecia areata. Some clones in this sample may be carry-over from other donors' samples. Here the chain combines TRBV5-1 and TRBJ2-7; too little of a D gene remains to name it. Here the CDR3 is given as CASSFLYEQYF. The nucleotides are TGTGCCAGCAGCTTTTTATACGAGCAGTACTTC.